These 19 T cell receptor beta chains originate from one sample sequenced in a study of cytomegalovirus exposure and HLA in healthy donors. It was with 60 Vbeta and 13 Jbeta primers that the PCR ran. Here immunoSEQ multiplex PCR was the method, and the copy in TCRdb shows in-frame clones only, minus some. The data contain about 170,000 clones, more than 80% of them seen just once; the ten biggest clones take up 2.4%. What was sequenced was PBMCs. The receptors here all came from a male donor in good health and CMV-seronegative.

V usage is TRBV5-1 and J usage is TRBJ2-1; D is ambiguous. Germline lookup yields CDR1 SGHRS and CDR2 YFSETQ. The CDR3 extends over 16 amino acids. Trimming stripped 0 bases from V and 0 bases from J, with 10 bases between. CDR3 loop: CASSLETPSSYNEQFF. The CDR3 DNA follows: TGCGCCAGCAGCTTGGAGACACCGAGCTCCTACAATGAGCAGTTCTTC.

The chain couples TRBV19 to TRBJ1-1; D ambiguous. Trimming removed 3 bases at V and 0 bases at J, with 17 bases between. CDR3 length: 17 residues. Germline CDR1 reads LNHDA; CDR2 reads SQIVND (reference sequence). CDR3 sequence (DNA): TGTGCCAGTAGTATGGCCCCGGAGGTAGAACTGAACACTGAAGCTTTCTTT. Translated, it gives CASSMAPEVELNTEAFF.

This clone showed up just a few times. The V and J genes are TRBV7-3 and TRBJ2-1, with D unclear. Trimming removed 0 bases at V and 8 bases at J, with 20 bases between. This CDR3 contains 17 residues. Germline CDR1 and CDR2: SGHTA and FQGTGA. The CDR3 DNA reads TGTGCCAGCAGCTTAACAGGTAACCGGGTCCAATCGGATGAGCAGTTCTTC. It translates to CASSLTGNRVQSDEQFF.

The chain links TRBV10-3 to TRBJ2-5, with 8 bases identical to TRBD2. J lost 0 bases, V lost 10 bases, and 16 bases had no gene match. Germline CDR1 and CDR2: ENHRY and SYGVKD. The CDR3 contains 17 residues. The CDR3 nucleotides read TGTGCCAGCTCGGGGGGGTGGCGGGGGGACTACCAAGAGACCCAGTACTTC. It encodes CASSGGWRGDYQETQYF.

V is TRBV27 and J is TRBJ1-6; D not resolved. Germline values: CDR1 MNHEY, CDR2 SMNVEV (reference sequence). The CDR3 runs to 18 residues. The germline V and J ends were trimmed by 0 bases and 0 bases, with 12 bases remaining between them. The CDR3 protein is CASSLSRTDRSYNSPLHF. CDR3 nucleotide sequence: TGTGCCAGCAGTTTATCCCGCACAGACCGCTCCTATAATTCACCCCTCCACTTT.

The chain carries TRBV30 and TRBJ1-2; D is ambiguous. The V gene lost 5 bases and the J gene lost 9 bases, with 19 bases spanning the gap. The CDR3 length is 13 residues. Germline assignment: CDR1 GTSNPN and CDR2 SVGIG (reference sequence). CDR3 DNA: TGTGCCTGGGGCCCGTTCGGGTTAATGAGCTACACCTTC. Protein product: CAWGPFGLMSYTF.

The rearrangement joins TRBV10-3 to TRBJ2-3; 9 bases are a match to TRBD2. There are 19 residues in the CDR3. V lost 0 bases and J lost 4; bases outside the gene matches: 14. Germline CDR1 and CDR2: ENHRY and SYGVKD. This chain's CDR3 is CAISESVGIAGEDADTQYF. As DNA, the CDR3 is TGTGCCATCAGTGAGTCGGTCGGGATAGCGGGAGAGGACGCAGATACGCAGTATTTT.

This clone was counted only a few times. The rearrangement uses TRBV2 and TRBJ1-5; 7 bases line up with TRBD1. Unmatched junction bases numbered 7, after V lost 8 bases and J lost 3 bases. CDR3 length equals 14 residues. Looked up from germline, CDR1 is SNHLY and CDR2 is FYNNEI. The CDR3 nucleotides are TGTGCCAGCTCAGGGGGTGGTTACAATCAGCCCCAGCATTTT. It encodes CASSGGGYNQPQHF.

This clone was observed once. The J gene is TRBJ2-1, the V gene TRBV19; 9 nucleotides match TRBD2. Germline V gene data show CDR1 as LNHDA and CDR2 as SQIVND (reference sequence). J lost 5 bases, V lost 5 bases, and 7 bases had no gene match. The CDR3 totals 15 residues. The CDR3, as DNA: TGTGCCAGTAGTGGGTACCTAGCGGGAAACAATGAGCAGTTCTTC. Its protein product is CASSGYLAGNNEQFF.

The J gene is TRBJ2-2, the V gene TRBV7-8, with D perhaps matching TRBD1 (5 bases). V gave up 3 bases and J gave up 2 bases, with 7 bases separating them. Germline V gene data show CDR1 as SGHVS and CDR2 as FQNEAQ. The CDR3 extends over 14 amino acids. The CDR3 reads CASSLTVNTGELFF. CDR3 bases: TGTGCCAGCAGCTTGACAGTTAACACCGGGGAGCTGTTTTTT.

This rearrangement joins TRBV7-9 to TRBJ1-2; 11 nucleotides agree with TRBD1. Germline V lookup: CDR1 SEHNR, CDR2 FQNEAQ (reference sequence). CDR3 length: 16 amino acids. V lost 5 bases to trimming and J lost 11 bases; unmatched junction nucleotides: 16. In DNA form, the CDR3 reads TGTGCCAGCAGCCCTGTGGCCGGGACAGGGGGAGGACGATACACCTTC. It yields the protein CASSPVAGTGGGRYTF.

The J gene is TRBJ2-3, the V gene TRBV28; tentative D call: TRBD1 (6 bases). The CDR3 is 16 residues long. CDR1 and CDR2 (germline): MDHEN, SYDVKM. Trimming shortened V by 6 bases and J by 0 bases, and 16 bases separated the two germline ends. CDR3 loop: CASSLRRTDSTDTQYF. The CDR3 nucleotides read TGTGCCAGCAGCCTTCGAAGGACAGATAGCACAGATACGCAGTATTTT. The full variable domain, its missing parts supplied by reference TRBV28 and TRBJ2-3, is DVKVTQSSRYLVKRTGEKVFLECVQDMDHENMFWYRQDPGLGLRLIYFSYDVKMKEKGDIPEGYSVSREKKERFSLILESASTNQTSMYLCASSLRRTDSTDTQYFGPGTRLTVL.

The chain carries TRBV4-1 and TRBJ2-7; D possibly corresponds to TRBD2 (6 bases). This CDR3 is 16 amino acids long. The germline V gene has CDR1 MGHRA and CDR2 YSYEKL. Trimming took 3 bases from V and 2 from J, leaving 17 bases between them. The CDR3 sequence: CASSHWPSGLTYEQYF. CDR3 bases: TGCGCCAGCAGCCATTGGCCCAGCGGACTAACCTACGAGCAGTACTTC.

The V gene is TRBV28, the J gene TRBJ2-7; 10 bases line up with TRBD2. CDR3 length equals 14 residues. The ends lost 7 bases at V and 4 bases at J; junction bases unmatched: 7. The germline V gene has CDR1 MDHEN and CDR2 SYDVKM. The CDR3 DNA reads TGTGCCAGCAACCTAGCGGGAGACACTTACGAGCAGTACTTC. It translates to CASNLAGDTYEQYF.

The J gene is TRBJ2-7, the V gene TRBV6-6, with 8 bases lining up with TRBD2. Germline values: CDR1 MNHNY, CDR2 SVGAGI (reference sequence). The V and J ends lost 6 bases and 0 bases, in that order; junction bases with no gene match: 4. There are 14 residues in the CDR3. The chain's CDR3 is CASRPTSASYEQYF. CDR3 DNA: TGTGCCAGCAGGCCGACTAGCGCCTCCTACGAGCAGTACTTC.

The V call is TRBV19, the J call TRBJ2-2; TRBD2 matches 8 bases. The CDR3 covers 15 residues. CDR1 and CDR2 from the germline V gene are LNHDA and SQIVND (reference sequence). V shed 6 bases, J shed 2 bases, and the junction held 5 bases outside the gene matches. CDR3 amino acids: CASSPTSENTGELFF. In DNA form, the CDR3 reads TGTGCCAGTAGCCCGACTAGCGAAAACACCGGGGAGCTGTTTTTT.

The V and J genes are TRBV28 and TRBJ1-1; 7 bases match TRBD1. J lost 3 bases, V lost 5 bases, and 12 bases had no gene match. Per germline, CDR1 MDHEN and CDR2 SYDVKM. The CDR3 consists of 16 residues. The CDR3 is CASSVDYRGEDTEAFF. The CDR3 DNA reads TGTGCCAGCAGTGTTGATTACAGGGGTGAAGACACTGAAGCTTTCTTT. The entire variable domain, with the rest obtained from reference TRBV28 and TRBJ1-1, is as follows: DVKVTQSSRYLVKRTGEKVFLECVQDMDHENMFWYRQDPGLGLRLIYFSYDVKMKEKGDIPEGYSVSREKKERFSLILESASTNQTSMYLCASSVDYRGEDTEAFFGQGTRLTVV.

In this sample, this clone turned up once. This rearrangement joins TRBV6-5 to TRBJ2-2; 7 nucleotides align to TRBD2. The CDR3 spans 16 residues. Germline V lookup: CDR1 MNHEY, CDR2 SVGAGI. V was clipped by 1 base and J by 4 bases; unmatched bases: 6. The CDR3 DNA sequence: TGTGCCAGCAGTTACTTGGGAGCGGGAACCACCGGGGAGCTGTTTTTT. Amino acid sequence: CASSYLGAGTTGELFF.

The chain links TRBV7-9 to TRBJ2-3; 8 positions agree with TRBD1. The V and J ends lost 1 base and 4 bases, in that order; junction bases with no gene match: 7. Germline CDR1 is SEHNR and CDR2 is FQNEAQ (reference sequence). The CDR3 length is 16 residues. CDR3 nucleotides: TGTGCCAGCAGCTTAGTAGCACAGGGGGTCCCAGATACGCAGTATTTT. Protein product: CASSLVAQGVPDTQYF. The full variable domain, its missing parts supplied by reference TRBV7-9 and TRBJ2-3, is DTGVSQNPRHKITKRGQNVTFRCDPISEHNRLYWYRQTLGQGPEFLTYFQNEAQLEKSRLLSDRFSAERPKGSFSTLEIQRTEQGDSAMYLCASSLVAQGVPDTQYFGPGTRLTVL.